This TCR beta chain was recorded in a study of cytomegalovirus exposure and HLA in healthy donors. Study-wide results and limits: Some highly shared sequence variants likely arose as a pipeline artifact. As a later analysis showed, several of the most significant clusters appeared to be linked to common viral pathogens. The authors later linked a missense DCLRE1C variant to TCR beta V- and J-gene trimming.

To note about this clone: Its antigen is currently unknown.

A multiplex PCR was run with 60 Vbeta primers and 13 Jbeta primers. The protocol was immunoSEQ multiplex PCR, while the TCRdb copy is restricted to in-frame clones and leaves out a portion. The sample has more than 130,000 clones; around three quarters are singletons. Germline V CDR1 and CDR2: KGHSH, LQKENI. V lost 6 bases and J 5 bases, leaving 22 bases between the germline ends. The CDR3 spans 16 residues. This receptor was taken from a young man in good health and CMV-seronegative. Specimen: PBMCs. The chain is built from TRBV18 and TRBJ1-2; D not certain. Here the CDR3 reads CASSPVSSYLSYGYTF. The CDR3 DNA follows: TGTGCCAGCTCCCCCGTTTCTTCCTACCTTTCGTATGGCTACACCTTC.